The rows below give T cell receptor beta chains drawn from one sample of a study of T cell changes during pregnancy in multiple sclerosis. Sequencing used immunoSEQ multiplex PCR; TCRdb keeps in-frame clones, though not all of them. Among around 69,000 clones listed, approximately 90% were seen once. Sequencing was performed on peripheral blood, taken in the third trimester of pregnancy. The receptors stem from a female donor with multiple sclerosis, enrolled in a pregnancy study. Each CDR3 is given with its conserved first and last residue. Fields, in order: clone size, D gene, J gene, V gene, CDR3 protein, CDR3 DNA. A D gene is named only where the DNA matches it firmly. A row's size may be missing; if present it is once, few, many or a size class.

.	TRBD1	TRBJ2-7	TRBV5-1	CASSATGKGRSYEQYF	TGCGCCAGCAGCGCGACAGGGAAAGGGCGCTCCTACGAGCAGTACTTC
.	TRBD2	TRBJ2-1	TRBV7-2	CASSSTGLAGGREQFF	TGTGCCAGCAGCTCTACAGGACTAGCGGGAGGCCGAGAGCAGTTCTTC
.	TRBD2	TRBJ2-3	TRBV2	CASRSTSGSSTDTQYF	TGTGCCAGCAGGTCCACTAGCGGTTCTAGCACAGATACGCAGTATTTT
.	TRBD2	TRBJ2-4	TRBV30	CASGGGFIQYF	TGTGCCTCCGGGGGGGGATTCATTCAGTACTTC
once	.	TRBJ2-1	TRBV5-1	CASSLEGQGNNEQFF	TGCGCCAGCAGCCTGGAGGGGCAGGGAAACAATGAGCAGTTCTTC
.	.	TRBJ1-5	TRBV9	CASSEGGGLNQPQHF	TGTGCCAGCAGCGAGGGAGGGGGACTGAATCAGCCCCAGCATTTT
.	.	TRBJ2-2	TRBV11-3	CASSLYGSFGTGELFF	TGTGCCAGCAGCTTATACGGGAGCTTCGGAACCGGGGAGCTGTTTTTT
.	.	TRBJ1-4	TRBV9	CASSVGGGTNEKLFF	TGTGCCAGCAGCGTAGGAGGGGGAACTAATGAAAAACTGTTTTTT
.	.	TRBJ2-1	TRBV19	CASSQEGGKHGEQFF	TGTGCCAGTAGTCAGGAGGGAGGAAAACACGGTGAGCAGTTCTTC
.	.	TRBJ2-7	TRBV27	CASRAGTYAFKQYF	TGTGCCAGCAGAGCCGGGACTTACGCCTTCAAGCAGTACTTC
.	TRBD2	TRBJ2-1	TRBV5-1	CASSADLAASYNEQFF	TGCGCCAGCAGCGCTGATCTAGCGGCCTCCTACAATGAGCAGTTCTTC
.	TRBD2	TRBJ2-1	TRBV11-2	CASSLGLAPQYNEQFF	TGTGCCAGCAGCTTAGGACTAGCCCCGCAATACAATGAGCAGTTCTTC
.	.	TRBJ2-1	TRBV7-9	CASSLDLQGIGEQFF	TGTGCCAGCAGCTTAGATTTGCAGGGAATAGGTGAGCAGTTCTTC
.	.	TRBJ2-5	TRBV6-4	CASSRLIGETQYF	TGTGCCAGCAGTAGACTCATAGGCGAGACCCAGTACTTC
few	.	TRBJ2-5	TRBV29-1	CSVSNFVNLLETQYF	TGCAGCGTTTCGAATTTTGTAAATTTACTAGAGACCCAGTACTTC
.	TRBD1	TRBJ2-3	TRBV10-3	CAIKGQANTDTQYF	TGTGCCATCAAGGGACAGGCCAACACAGATACGCAGTATTTT
.	TRBD2	TRBJ2-7	TRBV6-4	CASSDKASGPYEQYF	TGTGCCAGCAGTGATAAGGCTAGCGGACCCTACGAGCAGTACTTC
.	.	TRBJ2-7	TRBV27	CASSWGTLSEQYF	TGTGCCAGCAGTTGGGGGACTCTTAGCGAGCAGTACTTC
.	.	TRBJ2-7	TRBV6-1	CASSEITGSSYEQYF	TGTGCCAGCAGTGAAATCACAGGGAGCTCCTACGAGCAGTACTTC
few	.	TRBJ1-1	TRBV10-2	CASSGRGRNTEAFF	TGCGCCAGCAGTGGTCGGGGGAGGAACACTGAAGCTTTCTTT